The clone carrying this T cell receptor beta chain has only a few counts. Its antigen is undetermined. The sample comes from a study of beta chain features in type 1 diabetes. The isolated RNA, all of it, was reverse transcribed, so expressed TCRB transcripts were what got sequenced. Sequencing of naive, central memory and regulatory T cell samples gave an average of about 3.9 million reads. The assay was immunoSEQ multiplex PCR, and TCRdb's table has in-frame clones only and misses some. The repertoire consists of 150,000 or so clones, with 6.5% to 10% occurring once and the leading ten covering around 0.56%. Sorted cells reached over 95% purity in every population. Study-wide results and limits: Type 1 diabetes patients had VDJ junctions that carried fewer insertions and more deletions. Since sequencing was performed on cDNA, cells with high TCR expression could be over-represented. Type 1 diabetes patients showed a moderate but significant shortening of TCRB CDR3s in all four CD4+ subsets.

Sequencing was carried out using central memory CD4+ T cells from blood. The receptor was derived from a woman aged 18-29 years with type 1 diabetes.

CDR3: CASSLTYEQYF. The DNA for the CDR3 is TGTGCCAGCAGTTTAACCTACGAGCAGTACTTC. The chain links TRBV28 to TRBJ2-5; D gene ambiguous. The closer fit of TRBJ2-7 to the DNA end suggests the J call may be wrong. Per germline, CDR1 MDHEN and CDR2 SYDVKM. The CDR3 length is 11 residues.